These 4 T cell receptor beta chains share one sample of origin, sequenced in a study of sequential checkpoint blockade in melanoma. The table came from immunoSEQ multiplex PCR; TCRdb's copy has only in-frame clones and leaves some out. Altogether 9,000 to 13,000 clones are present, approximately 67% being singletons, with the ten largest covering over 25%. Treatment specified: randomized to nivolumab then ipilimumab (arm A) or the reverse (arm B). Specimen: CD8+ T cells sorted from blood (inferred from file names), collected from a patient given nivolumab and ipilimumab in sequence. These receptors originate from a human donor with melanoma.

V usage is TRBV23-1 and J usage is TRBJ2-5; D not resolved. TRBV23-1 counts as an open reading frame of uncertain function. The germline V and J ends were trimmed by 4 bases and 14 bases, with 20 bases remaining between them. The CDR3 loop spans 13 amino acids. CDR3: CASSRPRIDPFYF. As DNA, the CDR3 is TGCGCCAGCAGTCGGCCTAGGATCGACCCGTTCTACTTC.

V and J are TRBV2 and TRBJ1-2; 10 nucleotides align to TRBD1. The CDR3 totals 17 residues. After removal of 8 bases from V and 6 bases from J, the junction contained 18 bases not matched to a gene. From germline, CDR1 is SNHLY and CDR2 FYNNEI. The CDR3 bases are TGTGCCAGCGCATACCGGGACAGGGGCGTATTTTTGGATGGCTACACCTTC. Protein: CASAYRDRGVFLDGYTF.

The chain carries TRBV5-1 and TRBJ2-7, with a possible D match to TRBD2 (6 bases). This CDR3 contains 17 residues. Between the trimmed V and J ends, which lost 0 bases and 6 bases, there was a span of 22 bases. Germline V gives CDR1 SGHRS, CDR2 YFSETQ. CDR3 sequence reads: CASSLVFSGTELAEQYF. DNA of the CDR3: TGCGCCAGCAGCTTGGTGTTTTCCGGGACTGAACTCGCCGAGCAGTACTTC.

The rearrangement uses TRBV27 and TRBJ2-7, with 9 bases aligning to TRBD1. Germline CDR1 is MNHEY and CDR2 is SMNVEV (reference sequence). CDR3 length equals 15 residues. V shed 3 bases, J shed 6 bases, and the junction held 9 bases outside the gene matches. CDR3 sequence reads: CASSLVGTGRPEQYF. CDR3 DNA: TGTGCCAGCAGTTTGGTCGGGACAGGGCGGCCCGAGCAGTACTTC.